This T cell receptor beta chain was documented in a study of T-cell reconstitution after alpha-beta-depleted transplantation in children. Regarding the study as a whole: Two months or so post-transplant, alpha-beta T cells reportedly derived from several hundred expanded graft clones.

The CDR3 has 14 amino acids. V was shortened by 7 bases and J by 4 bases, with 16 bases between the two germline ends. Germline assignment: CDR1 MNHNS and CDR2 SASEGT. Library preparation (for TCRbeta) was performed with unique molecular identifiers. MiXCR, run by TCRdb on the PCR reads, gives a single entry per CDR3 protein. This table holds around 250,000 distinct CDR3 sequences, roughly 8.2% found once. There are many counts of this clonotype. The antigen remains unidentified. The V and J genes are TRBV6-1 and TRBJ1-2; D is perhaps TRBD1 (5 bases). The sample here was PBMCs, mostly from graft donor cells, taken 180 days after TCRalphabeta/CD19-depleted stem cell transplant. The clonotype originates from a male patient between 10 and 17 years old who had a stem cell transplant for acute lymphoblastic leukemia, so the T cells may come from the graft donor. CDR3 loop: CASMGSGKGYGYTF. The CDR3 DNA follows: TGTGCCAGCATGGGATCAGGGAAAGGCTATGGCTACACCTTC.